This T cell receptor (beta chain) is drawn from a study of T cell repertoires in ileal Crohn's disease. The assay was immunoSEQ multiplex PCR, and TCRdb's table has in-frame clones only and misses some. In the table there are 3,500 to 5,000 clones, just under 80% of which are singletons. Study-level results: Clonal expansions were more frequent in active smokers than non-smokers at surgery.

Time point defined: neoterminal ileum biopsy at postoperative endoscopy, about 6 months after surgery. Included were adult ileal or ileocolonic Crohn's patients indicated for ileocolonic resection. Trimming left V 0 bases short and J 5 bases short, with 14 bases between. The germline CDR1 and CDR2 sequences are SGHRS and YFSETQ. This CDR3 spans 16 amino acids. Remarks on this clone: Its antigen is not known.

The TCR sequence derives from an adult with Crohn's disease. The V gene is TRBV5-1, the J gene TRBJ2-2; D is perhaps TRBD1 (6 bases). The sequencing sample was made of ileal tissue. The CDR3 nucleotides read TGCGCCAGCAGCTTGGCCAGTTCAGGGGTGACCGGGGAGCTGTTTTTT. This translates into CASSLASSGVTGELFF.